The 4 T cell receptor beta chains in this list originate from one sample, sequenced in a study of blood T cell repertoires in COVID-19. Profiled with immunoSEQ multiplex PCR; TCRdb holds only in-frame clones, not every one. The data hold approximately 240,000 clones, with 75% to 90% observed a single time. Sequencing was carried out using PBMCs or T cells enriched from blood (not recorded which). These receptors were obtained from a woman in her twenties or thirties with acute COVID-19.

DNA for the CDR3: TGTGCCACCCGGGGAGGGGAAGGTACTAATGAAAAACTGTTTTTT. It yields the protein CATRGGEGTNEKLFF. The chain carries TRBV6-5 and TRBJ1-4; D is possibly TRBD1 (5 bases). Germline lookup yields CDR1 MNHEY and CDR2 SVGAGI. The CDR3 totals 15 residues. With 10 bases removed from V and 2 bases from J, the gap between germline ends came to 17 bases.

V usage is TRBV7-9 and J usage is TRBJ2-1; 10 positions match TRBD2. V dropped 6 bases and J dropped 4; count of bases not matched to a gene: 6. CDR1 is SEHNR and CDR2 is FQNEAQ in the germline V gene (reference sequence). CDR3 length: 15 amino acids. For the CDR3, the DNA is TGTGCCAGCAGTTCCTCACTAGCGGGGTACAATGAGCAGTTCTTC. Translation: CASSSSLAGYNEQFF.

V is TRBV11-2 and J is TRBJ1-2; D ambiguous. V was pared by 4 bases and J by 9 bases, with 15 bases between. CDR1 SGHAT and CDR2 FQNNGV come from the germline V gene. The CDR3 totals 13 residues. CDR3 nucleotides: TGTGCCAGCAGCTCCCGGGTTACAAGGCGCTACACCTTC. Its protein product is CASSSRVTRRYTF.

The rearrangement joins TRBV7-8 to TRBJ1-2; 8 bases agree with TRBD1. This CDR3 is 15 amino acids long. V was pared by 3 bases and J by 2 bases, with 5 bases of the junction left unmatched. Germline V CDR1 and CDR2: SGHVS, FQNEAQ. The CDR3 sequence is CASSFPDRGNYGYTF. The CDR3 nucleotides read TGTGCCAGCAGCTTCCCAGACAGGGGAAACTATGGCTACACCTTC. Filled out from reference TRBV7-8 and TRBJ1-2, the complete variable domain reads GAGVSQSPRYKVAKRGQDVALRCDPISGHVSLFWYQQALGQGPEFLTYFQNEAQLDKSGLPSDRFFAERPEGSVSTLKIQRTQQEDSAVYLCASSFPDRGNYGYTFGSGTRLTVV.